This T cell receptor beta chain emerged from a study of blood T cell repertoires in COVID-19. Under the authors' procedure: Reference gene primer amplification in the assay estimated nucleated cell counts. Measured with immunoSEQ multiplex PCR; TCRdb has only the in-frame clones, and not every one. The V and J calls and clone size are taken from that table; D and trimming were inferred from the DNA. The table has approximately 170,000 clones, roughly four fifths seen once. Per germline, CDR1 MNHNS and CDR2 SASEGT. The CDR3 is 15 amino acids. The V end lost 2 bases, the J end lost 7 bases, and 14 bases lay between the germline ends. This clone appeared once.

Sequenced: peripheral blood. The rearrangement joins TRBV6-1 to TRBJ1-4; tentative D call: TRBD1 (5 bases). This receptor was taken from a woman aged 80 or over with acute or convalescent COVID-19. This chain's CDR3 is CASSERGVGGEKLFF. In DNA, the CDR3 is TGTGCCAGCAGTGAACGCGGGGTCGGGGGTGAAAAACTGTTTTTT.